This TCR beta chain is drawn from a study of T cell clonality in common variable immunodeficiency. This clone was counted at least ten times. The read comes to an end 3 residues before the CDR3 does, leaving the germline J gene to fill in the end. The CDR3 loop spans 17 amino acids. V was clipped by 4 bases and J by 3 bases; unmatched bases: 12. CDR1 SGDLS and CDR2 YYNGEE come from the germline V gene. TCRdb's table, derived via immunoSEQ multiplex PCR, lists solely in-frame clones and lacks some. This sample has about 52,000 clones and no singletons, with 2% to 2.5% in the ten largest. The rearrangement uses TRBV9 and TRBJ2-1, with 8 bases lining up with TRBD2. This TCR derives from a person between 18 and 75 years old in good health. What was sequenced was peripheral blood mononuclear cells. The CDR3 sequence is CASSQETSVTFYNEQFF. The CDR3 bases that were read are TGTGCCAGCAGCCAGGAGACTAGCGTGACTTTCTACAATGAG.